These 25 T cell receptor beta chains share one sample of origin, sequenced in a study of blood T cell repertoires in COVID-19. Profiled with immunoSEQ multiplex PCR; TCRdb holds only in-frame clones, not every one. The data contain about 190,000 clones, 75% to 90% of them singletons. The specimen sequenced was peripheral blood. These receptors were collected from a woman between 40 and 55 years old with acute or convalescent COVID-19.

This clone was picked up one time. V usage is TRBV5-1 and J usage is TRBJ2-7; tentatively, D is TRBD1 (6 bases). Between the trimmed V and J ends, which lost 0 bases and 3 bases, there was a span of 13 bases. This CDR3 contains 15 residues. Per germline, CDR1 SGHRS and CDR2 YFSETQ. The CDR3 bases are TGCGCCAGCAGCTTGGAAGCAGGGGTCTACTACGAGCAGTACTTC. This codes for CASSLEAGVYYEQYF.

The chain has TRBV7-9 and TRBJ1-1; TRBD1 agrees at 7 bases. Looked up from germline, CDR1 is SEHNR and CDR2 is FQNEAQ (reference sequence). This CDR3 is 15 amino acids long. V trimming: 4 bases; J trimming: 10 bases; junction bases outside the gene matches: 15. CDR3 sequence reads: CASSSALQGSGGAFF. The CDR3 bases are TGTGCCAGCAGCTCGGCCCTACAGGGGTCTGGGGGAGCTTTCTTT. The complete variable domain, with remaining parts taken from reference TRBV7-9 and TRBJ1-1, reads DTGVSQNPRHKITKRGQNVTFRCDPISEHNRLYWYRQTLGQGPEFLTYFQNEAQLEKSRLLSDRFSAERPKGSFSTLEIQRTEQGDSAMYLCASSSALQGSGGAFFGQGTRLTVV.

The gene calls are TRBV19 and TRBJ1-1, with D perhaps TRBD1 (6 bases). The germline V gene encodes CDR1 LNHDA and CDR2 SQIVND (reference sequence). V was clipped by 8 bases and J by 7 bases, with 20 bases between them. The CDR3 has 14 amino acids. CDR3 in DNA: TGTGCCAGTTTACCCGGCCGGGACACATATGAAGCTTTCTTT. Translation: CASLPGRDTYEAFF.

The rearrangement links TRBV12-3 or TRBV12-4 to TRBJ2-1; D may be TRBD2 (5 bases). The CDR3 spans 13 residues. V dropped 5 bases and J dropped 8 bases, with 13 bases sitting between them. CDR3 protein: CASSPNSEDEQFF. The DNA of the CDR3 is TGTGCCAGCAGTCCTAATAGCGAGGATGAGCAGTTCTTC.

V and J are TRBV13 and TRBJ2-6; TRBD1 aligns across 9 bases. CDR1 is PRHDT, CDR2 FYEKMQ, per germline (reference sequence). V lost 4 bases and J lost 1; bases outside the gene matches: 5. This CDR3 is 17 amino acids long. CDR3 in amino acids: CASSSGTGRSGANVLTF. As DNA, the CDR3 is TGTGCCAGCAGCTCCGGGACAGGGAGGTCTGGGGCCAACGTCCTGACTTTC.

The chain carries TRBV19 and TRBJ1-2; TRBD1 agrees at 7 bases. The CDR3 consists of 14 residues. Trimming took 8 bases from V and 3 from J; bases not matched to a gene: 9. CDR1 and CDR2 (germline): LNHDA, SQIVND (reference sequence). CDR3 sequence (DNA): TGTGCCAGTGGGACTTCCGGGACAGACTATGGCTACACCTTC. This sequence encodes CASGTSGTDYGYTF.

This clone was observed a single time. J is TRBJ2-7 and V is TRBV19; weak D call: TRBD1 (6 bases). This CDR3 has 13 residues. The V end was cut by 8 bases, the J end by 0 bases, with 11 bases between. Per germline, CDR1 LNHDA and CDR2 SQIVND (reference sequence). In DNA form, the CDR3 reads TGTGCCAGTCGGACAGCAGACTCCTACGAGCAGTACTTC. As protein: CASRTADSYEQYF.

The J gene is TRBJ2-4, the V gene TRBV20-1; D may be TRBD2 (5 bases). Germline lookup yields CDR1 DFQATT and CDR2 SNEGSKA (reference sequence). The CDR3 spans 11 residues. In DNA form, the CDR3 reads TGCAGCGTTATCGGGAATCACATTCAGTACTTC. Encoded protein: CSVIGNHIQYF.

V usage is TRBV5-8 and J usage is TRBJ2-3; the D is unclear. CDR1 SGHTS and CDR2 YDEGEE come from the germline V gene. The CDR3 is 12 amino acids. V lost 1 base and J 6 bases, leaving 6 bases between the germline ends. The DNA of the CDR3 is TGTGCCAGCAGCTTGTTCTCCGATACGCAGTATTTT. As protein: CASSLFSDTQYF.

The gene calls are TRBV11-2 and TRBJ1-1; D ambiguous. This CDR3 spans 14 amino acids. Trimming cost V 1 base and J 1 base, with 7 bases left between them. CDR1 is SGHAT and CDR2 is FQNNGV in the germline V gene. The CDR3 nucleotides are TGTGCCAGCAGCTTAGGTGCAGGGAACACTGAAGCTTTCTTT. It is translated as CASSLGAGNTEAFF.

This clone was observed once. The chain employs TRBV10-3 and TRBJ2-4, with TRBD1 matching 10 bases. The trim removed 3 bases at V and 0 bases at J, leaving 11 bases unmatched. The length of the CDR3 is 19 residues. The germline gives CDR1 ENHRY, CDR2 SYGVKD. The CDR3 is CAISDRDRGAAGAKNIQYF. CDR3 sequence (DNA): TGTGCCATCAGTGACCGGGACAGGGGAGCTGCTGGAGCCAAAAACATTCAGTACTTC.

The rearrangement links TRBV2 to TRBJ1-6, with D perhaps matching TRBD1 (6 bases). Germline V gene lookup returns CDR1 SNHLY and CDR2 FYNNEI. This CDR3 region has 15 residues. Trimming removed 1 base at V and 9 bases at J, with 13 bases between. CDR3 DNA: TGTGCCAGCAGTGAAGATTGGGGGGGCAGTTCACCCCTCCACTTT. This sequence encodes CASSEDWGGSSPLHF.

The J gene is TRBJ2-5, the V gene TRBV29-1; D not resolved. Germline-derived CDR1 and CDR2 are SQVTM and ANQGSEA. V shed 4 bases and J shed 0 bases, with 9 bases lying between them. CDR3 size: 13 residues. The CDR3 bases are TGCAGCGTTGCAACAGTAGACCAAGAGACCCAGTACTTC. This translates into CSVATVDQETQYF.

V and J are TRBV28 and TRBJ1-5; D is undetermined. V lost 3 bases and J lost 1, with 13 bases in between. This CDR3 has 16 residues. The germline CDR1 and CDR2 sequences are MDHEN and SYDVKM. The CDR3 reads CASSFGREGSNQPQHF. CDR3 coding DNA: TGTGCCAGCAGTTTCGGTCGGGAAGGGAGCAATCAGCCCCAGCATTTT.

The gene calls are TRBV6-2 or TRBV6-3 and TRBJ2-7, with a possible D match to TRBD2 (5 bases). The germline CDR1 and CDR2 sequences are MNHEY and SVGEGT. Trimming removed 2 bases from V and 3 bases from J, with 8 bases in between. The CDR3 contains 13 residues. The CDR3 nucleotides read TGTGCCAGCAGTTACATCGGGGTCTACGAGCAGTACTTC. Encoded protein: CASSYIGVYEQYF.

CDR3 region: CASSLNGLAGGEQFF. The CDR3 DNA reads TGTGCCAGCAGTTTAAATGGACTAGCGGGAGGTGAGCAGTTCTTC. The chain links TRBV27 to TRBJ2-1; 14 bases are shared with TRBD2. J lost 9 bases, V lost 2 bases, and 3 bases had no gene match. The germline V gene has CDR1 MNHEY and CDR2 SMNVEV (reference sequence). The CDR3 spans 15 residues.

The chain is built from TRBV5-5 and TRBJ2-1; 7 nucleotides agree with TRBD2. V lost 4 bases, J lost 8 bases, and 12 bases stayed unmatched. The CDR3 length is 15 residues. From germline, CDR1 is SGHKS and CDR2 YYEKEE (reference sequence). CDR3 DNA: TGTGCCAGCAGCAACTCTGGACTAGAGCACGATGAGCAGTTCTTC. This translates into CASSNSGLEHDEQFF.

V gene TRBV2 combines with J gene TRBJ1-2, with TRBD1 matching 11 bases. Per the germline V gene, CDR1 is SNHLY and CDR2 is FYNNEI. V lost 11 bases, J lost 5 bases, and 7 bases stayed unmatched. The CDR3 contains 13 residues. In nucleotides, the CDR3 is TGTGCCGGAGGACAGGGGGCTCTATATGGCTACACCTTC. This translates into CAGGQGALYGYTF.

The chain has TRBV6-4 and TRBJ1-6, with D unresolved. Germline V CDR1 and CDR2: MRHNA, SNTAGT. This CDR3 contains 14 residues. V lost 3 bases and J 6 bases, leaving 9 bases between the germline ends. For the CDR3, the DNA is TGTGCCAGCAGTGAAGGGAGGCGTAATTCACCCCTCCACTTT. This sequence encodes CASSEGRRNSPLHF.

CDR3 sequence: CATSGLTSGRLDTQYF. CDR3 coding DNA: TGTGCCACCAGTGGCCTCACTAGCGGGAGACTAGATACGCAGTATTTT. The chain uses TRBV24-1 and TRBJ2-3; 11 nucleotides line up with TRBD2. The CDR3 extends over 16 amino acids. Germline assignment: CDR1 KGHDR and CDR2 SFDVKD. The junction had 8 bases not matched to a gene; V was cut back by 5 bases and J by 5 bases.

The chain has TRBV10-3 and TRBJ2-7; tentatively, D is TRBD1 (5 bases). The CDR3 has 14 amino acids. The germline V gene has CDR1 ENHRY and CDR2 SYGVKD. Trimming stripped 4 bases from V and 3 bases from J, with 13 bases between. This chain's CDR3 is CAISGRGDSYEQYF. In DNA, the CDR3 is TGTGCCATCAGTGGTCGAGGAGACAGCTACGAGCAGTACTTC.

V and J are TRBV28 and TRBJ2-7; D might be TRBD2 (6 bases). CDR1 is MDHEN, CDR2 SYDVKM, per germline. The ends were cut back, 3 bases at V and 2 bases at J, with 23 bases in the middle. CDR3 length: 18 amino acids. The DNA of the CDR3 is TGTGCCAGCAGTTTGTTATTCGGGGGAGTAAGACCAGCCTACGAGCAGTACTTC. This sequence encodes CASSLLFGGVRPAYEQYF.

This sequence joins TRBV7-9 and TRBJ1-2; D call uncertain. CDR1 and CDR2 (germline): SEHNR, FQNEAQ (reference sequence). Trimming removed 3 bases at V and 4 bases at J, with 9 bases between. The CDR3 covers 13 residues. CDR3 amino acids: CASSFFAGYGYTF. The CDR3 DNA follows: TGTGCCAGCAGCTTTTTTGCGGGCTATGGCTACACCTTC.

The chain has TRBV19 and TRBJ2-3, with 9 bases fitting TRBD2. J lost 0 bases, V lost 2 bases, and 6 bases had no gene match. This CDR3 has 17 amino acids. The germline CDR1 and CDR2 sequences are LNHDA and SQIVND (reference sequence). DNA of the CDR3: TGTGCCAGTAGTATAAGCGGGGGGTTTTCTAGCACAGATACGCAGTATTTT. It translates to CASSISGGFSSTDTQYF. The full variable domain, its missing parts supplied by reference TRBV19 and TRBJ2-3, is DGGITQSPKYLFRKEGQNVTLSCEQNLNHDAMYWYRQDPGQGLRLIYYSQIVNDFQKGDIAEGYSVSREKKESFPLTVTSAQKNPTAFYLCASSISGGFSSTDTQYFGPGTRLTVL.

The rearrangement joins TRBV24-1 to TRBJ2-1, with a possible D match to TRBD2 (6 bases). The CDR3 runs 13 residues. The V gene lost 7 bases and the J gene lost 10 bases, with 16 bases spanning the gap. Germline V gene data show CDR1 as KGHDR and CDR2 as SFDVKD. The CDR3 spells CATSPGLKPEQFF. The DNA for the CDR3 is TGTGCCACCAGCCCGGGACTCAAACCCGAGCAGTTCTTC.